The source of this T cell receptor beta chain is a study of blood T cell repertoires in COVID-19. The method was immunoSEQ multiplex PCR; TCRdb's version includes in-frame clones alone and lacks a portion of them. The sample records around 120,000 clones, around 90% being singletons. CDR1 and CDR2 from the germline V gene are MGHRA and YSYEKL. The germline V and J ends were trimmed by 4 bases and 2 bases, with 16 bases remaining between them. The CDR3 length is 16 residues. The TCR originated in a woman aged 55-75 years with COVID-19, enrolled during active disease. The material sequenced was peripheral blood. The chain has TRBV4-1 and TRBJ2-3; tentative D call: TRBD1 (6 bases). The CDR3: CASSLTGYINTDTQYF. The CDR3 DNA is TGCGCCAGCAGCCTCACAGGGTATATAAACACAGATACGCAGTATTTT.